This T cell receptor beta chain emerged from a study of blood T cell repertoires in COVID-19. Study-wide background: The origin of the acute and convalescent COVID-19 samples was the United States, Italy and Spain.

The Seattle site enrolled patients during active infection and followed them longitudinally. The CDR3 is 15 amino acids. Trimming cost V 1 base and J 5 bases, with 14 bases left between them. In germline, CDR1 is MGHRA, CDR2 YSYEKL. In its sample, this clone was seen a few times. The sample contains more than one DNA sequence encoding this CDR3. How the authors handled the data: The authors estimated nucleated cell counts from reference gene primer amplification. Method: immunoSEQ multiplex PCR; TCRdb's copy keeps in-frame clones and lacks some. The DNA was the basis for D and trimming; V, J and clone size are from that table. Here the sample spans 200,000 to 250,000 clones, 92% being singletons.

The V call is TRBV4-1, the J call TRBJ1-1, with TRBD1 as a possible D gene (5 bases). This receptor was obtained from a man aged 25-45 years with COVID-19, enrolled during active disease. Source material: peripheral blood. CDR3 region: CASSQGGQGRTEAFF. The CDR3 DNA follows: TGCGCCAGCAGCCAAGGCGGTCAGGGTCGGACTGAAGCTTTCTTT.